One and the same sample provided the 31 T cell receptor beta chains below, sequenced in a study of Graves' ophthalmopathy and Graves' hyperthyroidism. Researchers took RNA transcripts and amplified TCR beta CDR3 regions from them. After a first-round RT-PCR with HTBI primers, a second-round multiplex PCR was run. TCRdb fed the multiplex PCR reads into MiXCR, producing one record per CDR3 protein. The table shows 680,000 or so distinct CDR3 sequences, with 22% occurring only once. The sample taken for sequencing was peripheral blood. These receptors originate from a young woman with stable Graves' hyperthyroidism. Some clones in this sample may be carry-over from other donors' samples.

This clonotype was seen many times. The rearrangement joins TRBV12-3 or TRBV12-4 to TRBJ1-2; D uncertain. The CDR3 is made up of 15 amino acids. Trimming took 5 bases from V and 6 from J, leaving 19 bases between them. In nucleotides, the CDR3 is TGTGCCAGCAGTCCAACCCCTCCGGGGATTAATGGCTACACCTTC. Its translation is CASSPTPPGINGYTF.

This clonotype was picked up many times. The CDR3 DNA reads TGTGCCAGCAGATACCGGCAGTCCAATCAGCCCCAGCATTTT. Amino acid sequence: CASRYRQSNQPQHF. The rearrangement uses TRBV28 and TRBJ1-5, with D unresolved. Per germline, CDR1 MDHEN and CDR2 SYDVKM. The CDR3 consists of 14 residues. V was shortened by 6 bases and J by 3 bases, with 12 bases between the two germline ends.

This clonotype was counted only a few times. The J gene is TRBJ1-1, the V gene TRBV19, with D unclear. Looked up from germline, CDR1 is LNHDA and CDR2 is SQIVND (reference sequence). The CDR3 has 13 amino acids. V was cut by 7 bases and J by 0 bases, with 9 bases left in between. DNA for the CDR3: TGTGCCAGTAAGGACGAGATGAACACTGAAGCTTTCTTT. Its protein is CASKDEMNTEAFF.

The sample holds many counts of this clonotype. The chain has TRBV6-1 and TRBJ2-7; TRBD1 matches at 9 bases. The V gene's germline CDR1 is MNHNS and CDR2 SASEGT. This CDR3 is built from 15 residues. Trimming removed 4 bases from V and 0 bases from J; junction bases left unmatched: 4. The DNA of the CDR3 is TGTGCCAGCAGTGGAACAGGGGGCGCCTCCTACGAGCAGTACTTC. As protein: CASSGTGGASYEQYF.

The genes are TRBV7-6 and TRBJ2-7; D is perhaps TRBD2 (7 bases). Germline V CDR1 and CDR2: SGHVS, FNYEAQ. Trimming removed 5 bases from V and 3 bases from J, with 17 bases in between. CDR3 length: 15 residues. The CDR3 nucleotides read TGTGCCAGCAGCGGCGGCGCGGGGGCCCTCTACGAGCAGTACTTC. It yields the protein CASSGGAGALYEQYF.

Ten or more counts support this clonotype. This rearrangement joins TRBV30 to TRBJ1-1, with a tentative D call TRBD1 (6 bases). V shed 1 base and J shed 1 base, with 7 bases lying between them. Germline V gene lookup returns CDR1 GTSNPN and CDR2 SVGIG (reference sequence). This CDR3 contains 13 residues. In DNA form, the CDR3 reads TGTGCCTGGAGTGGCAGGGGGAACACTGAAGCTTTCTTT. It is translated as CAWSGRGNTEAFF.

The rearrangement uses TRBV9 and TRBJ2-7; 9 bases agree with TRBD1. The CDR3 length is 16 residues. Trimming took 0 bases from V and 4 from J; bases not matched to a gene: 8. Germline assignment: CDR1 SGDLS and CDR2 YYNGEE. DNA for the CDR3: TGTGCCAGCAGCGTAGGGGACAGGGTTGGGATTTACGAGCAGTACTTC. It is translated as CASSVGDRVGIYEQYF.

The chain carries TRBV7-3 and TRBJ2-7; perhaps TRBD2 as D (7 bases). V gave up 2 bases and J gave up 2 bases, with 13 bases separating them. CDR1 is SGHTA, CDR2 FQGTGA, per germline. The CDR3 is 15 amino acids. The DNA of the CDR3 is TGTGCCAGCAGCTTATGGGCGGGGGCCGCCTACGAGCAGTACTTC. Residues: CASSLWAGAAYEQYF.

Ten or more counts support this clonotype. At one boundary the junction diverges from the germline segment, which might be a read error. CDR3: CASSLALAGGPEYF. CDR3 bases: TGTGCTAGCAGCTTAGCGCTAGCGGGAGGGCCAGAGTACTTC. The chain links TRBV7-7 to TRBJ2-7, with 12 bases that match TRBD2. Germline lookup yields CDR1 SSHAT and CDR2 FNYEAQ (reference sequence). This CDR3 has 14 residues. Full variable domain (outside the CDR3, taken from reference TRBV7-7 and TRBJ2-7): GAGVSQSPRYKVTKRGQDVTLRCDPISSHATLYWYQQALGQGPEFLTYFNYEAQPDKSGLPSDRFSAERPEGSISTLTIQRTEQRDSAMYRCASSLALAGGPEYFGPGTRLTVT.

The CDR3 protein is CASSLRTPDTEAFF. DNA of the CDR3: TGTGCCAGCAGCTTACGAACCCCTGACACTGAAGCTTTCTTT. The chain uses TRBV13 and TRBJ1-1, with no clear D. Trimming removed 2 bases from V and 3 bases from J, with 10 bases in between. Per germline, CDR1 PRHDT and CDR2 FYEKMQ (reference sequence). This CDR3 spans 14 amino acids.

Points on this clonotype: Since the CDR3 does not end with the conserved phenylalanine or tryptophan, this likely comes from a read error. The chain links TRBV5-1 to TRBJ2-2; 12 bases are shared with TRBD2. The V segment lost 0 bases and the J segment 5 bases; nucleotides outside the gene matches: 14. The CDR3 has 20 amino acids. The V gene's germline CDR1 is SGHRS and CDR2 YFSETQ. The DNA for the CDR3 is TGCGCCAGCAGCTTGGCCCTGAGGACTAGCGGGGCCTCTGAAACCGGGGAGCTGTTTGTT. Translating gives CASSLALRTSGASETGELFV.

At least ten counts were recorded for this clonotype. The CDR3: CASSLARQNTEAFF. CDR3 nucleotides: TGTGCCAGCAGCCTGGCGCGGCAGAACACTGAAGCTTTCTTT. The V call is TRBV12-3 or TRBV12-4, the J call TRBJ1-1; D is ambiguous. V was shortened by 6 bases and J by 1 base, with 12 bases between the two germline ends. The CDR3 sequence is 14 residues long.

Many counts were recorded for this clonotype. The V gene is TRBV3-1, the J gene TRBJ2-4; TRBD1 is a possible D gene (5 bases). CDR3 length equals 15 residues. Germline V lookup: CDR1 LGHDT, CDR2 YNNKEL (reference sequence). V shed 1 base and J shed 3 bases, with 10 bases lying between them. In nucleotides, the CDR3 is TGTGCCAGCAGCCAAGTACAGGAAAACAAAAACATTCAGTACTTC. Protein: CASSQVQENKNIQYF.

This rearrangement joins TRBV9 to TRBJ2-1, with 7 bases fitting TRBD2. J lost 0 bases, V lost 0 bases, and 18 bases had no gene match. The length of the CDR3 is 21 residues. Germline CDR1 and CDR2: SGDLS and YYNGEE. The CDR3: CASSVGGEGGPYRSSYNEQFF. The CDR3 region has the DNA TGTGCCAGCAGCGTAGGAGGGGAGGGAGGGCCCTACAGGAGCTCCTACAATGAGCAGTTCTTC.

This clonotype was seen at least ten times. The V call is TRBV4-1, the J call TRBJ2-7; TRBD1 agrees at 9 bases. CDR1 and CDR2 (germline): MGHRA, YSYEKL. This CDR3 has 15 residues. V shed 0 bases, J shed 1 base, and the junction held 1 base outside the gene matches. CDR3 nucleotide sequence: TGCGCCAGCAGCCAAGACGGGACAGGGTCCTACGAGCAGTACTTC. This sequence encodes CASSQDGTGSYEQYF.

This clonotype was observed at least ten times. The V call is TRBV7-9, the J call TRBJ2-5; D unclear. The CDR3 is 15 amino acids. V was shortened by 1 base and J by 2 bases, with 11 bases between the two germline ends. Germline CDR1 is SEHNR and CDR2 is FQNEAQ (reference sequence). CDR3 in amino acids: CASSLVYRGQETQYF. The CDR3, as DNA: TGTGCCAGCAGCTTAGTCTATCGAGGTCAAGAGACCCAGTACTTC.

The chain has TRBV19 and TRBJ1-3; no definite D call. V dropped 3 bases and J dropped 8 bases, with 17 bases sitting between them. Germline CDR1 and CDR2: LNHDA and SQIVND (reference sequence). The CDR3 has 15 amino acids. The CDR3 reads CASSMSWTSGDTIYF. The CDR3, as DNA: TGTGCCAGTAGTATGTCATGGACGTCGGGTGACACCATATATTTT.

This clonotype appeared a few times. The chain links TRBV20-1 to TRBJ2-5; 7 bases match TRBD2. This CDR3 contains 14 residues. V shed 5 bases, J shed 7 bases, and the junction held 13 bases outside the gene matches. CDR1 and CDR2 (germline): DFQATT, SNEGSKA (reference sequence). CDR3 amino acids: CSAPTSAPGSTQYF. The CDR3 DNA is TGCAGTGCTCCTACTAGCGCCCCAGGGTCGACCCAGTACTTC.

This chain uses TRBV6-1 with TRBJ2-7; 11 bases match TRBD1. The CDR3 is 15 amino acids. Germline-derived CDR1 and CDR2 are MNHNS and SASEGT. The V gene end was trimmed by 7 bases and the J gene end by 5 bases; junction bases not matched to a gene: 10. This chain's CDR3 is CASTETGTGGDEQYF. The CDR3 DNA reads TGTGCCAGCACTGAGACCGGGACAGGGGGAGACGAGCAGTACTTC.

This clonotype was detected ten times or more. The J gene is TRBJ2-7, the V gene TRBV20-1; TRBD2 matches 8 bases. Germline-derived CDR1 and CDR2 are DFQATT and SNEGSKA (reference sequence). This CDR3 region has 13 residues. V was pared by 1 base and J by 4 bases, with 3 bases of the junction left unmatched. CDR3 protein: CSARGQREYEQYF. Here the CDR3 DNA reads TGCAGTGCTAGAGGACAGCGGGAGTACGAGCAGTACTTC.

In its sample, this clonotype was seen many times. One base away lies a much larger clone, so this may be a sequencing read error. The chain carries TRBV7-3 and TRBJ1-2; D call uncertain. The ends were cut back, 5 bases at V and 0 bases at J, with 7 bases in the middle. This CDR3 has 13 residues. Per germline, CDR1 SGHTA and CDR2 FQGTGA. The CDR3 coding sequence is TGTGCCAGCAGCCCGGACGCTAACTATGGCTACACCTTC. Its translation is CASSPDANYGYTF.

This clonotype was counted many times. The rearrangement joins TRBV2 to TRBJ1-1; D gene unclear. V was trimmed by 3 bases and J by 3 bases, leaving 8 bases between them. Germline CDR1 reads SNHLY; CDR2 reads FYNNEI. CDR3 length equals 13 residues. CDR3 nucleotides: TGTGCCAGCAGTGAGCCCCCCGACACTGAAGCTTTCTTT. Translated: CASSEPPDTEAFF. The full variable domain, its missing parts supplied by reference TRBV2 and TRBJ1-1, is EPEVTQTPSHQVTQMGQEVILRCVPISNHLYFYWYRQILGQKVEFLVSFYNNEISEKSEIFDDQFSVERPDGSNFTLKIRSTKLEDSAMYFCASSEPPDTEAFFGQGTRLTVV.

In this sample, this clonotype turned up many times. The chain couples TRBV6-5 to TRBJ2-7; D is unresolved. CDR1 and CDR2 from the germline V gene are MNHEY and SVGAGI. This CDR3 has 13 residues. V lost 5 bases to trimming and J lost 2 bases, with 10 bases between them. The CDR3 sequence is CASSQATAYEQYF. In nucleotides, the CDR3 is TGTGCCAGCAGTCAGGCTACAGCCTACGAGCAGTACTTC.

Many counts were recorded for this clonotype. The chain is built from TRBV27 and TRBJ1-6; D gene unclear. Trimming took off 0 bases at V and 13 bases at J, with 16 bases between the two ends. The length of the CDR3 is 15 residues. Looked up from germline, CDR1 is MNHEY and CDR2 is SMNVEV (reference sequence). The CDR3 sequence is CASSLSWEGLSPLHF. The CDR3, as DNA: TGTGCCAGCAGTTTATCGTGGGAAGGATTAAGTCCCCTCCACTTT.

This clonotype was seen many times. The chain employs TRBV6-2 or TRBV6-3 and TRBJ1-2; TRBD1 agrees at 7 bases. Looked up from germline, CDR1 is MNHEY and CDR2 is SVGEGT. The V segment lost 3 bases and the J segment 7 bases; nucleotides outside the gene matches: 8. This CDR3 region has 14 residues. CDR3 DNA: TGTGCCAGCAGTTATCCGATAGGGGGCTTTGGCTACACCTTC. It yields the protein CASSYPIGGFGYTF.

This clonotype came up many times. The chain has TRBV5-1 and TRBJ1-2; no clear D gene. CDR1 SGHRS and CDR2 YFSETQ come from the germline V gene. V lost 0 bases and J 4 bases, leaving 7 bases between the germline ends. The CDR3 spans 13 residues. CDR3 DNA: TGCGCCAGCAGCTTGGAGAACTCCTATGGCTACACCTTC. Its translation is CASSLENSYGYTF. Full variable domain (remainder filled in from reference TRBV5-1 and TRBJ1-2): KAGVTQTPRYLIKTRGQQVTLSCSPISGHRSVSWYQQTPGQGLQFLFEYFSETQRNKGNFPGRFSGRQFSNSRSEMNVSTLELGDSALYLCASSLENSYGYTFGSGTRLTVV.

This clonotype was counted ten times or more. The J gene is TRBJ1-2, the V gene TRBV29-1; a possible D gene is TRBD1 (5 bases). Germline CDR1 and CDR2: SQVTM and ANQGSEA. V lost 4 bases and J lost 0, with 9 bases in between. The CDR3 is 13 amino acids. DNA of the CDR3: TGCAGCGTTGCAGAGGGGACTAACTATGGCTACACCTTC. Protein sequence: CSVAEGTNYGYTF.

In its sample, this clonotype was seen a few times. One junction end disagrees with the germline gene, perhaps due to a read error. The J gene is TRBJ1-1, the V gene TRBV12-3 or TRBV12-4; a possible D gene is TRBD1 (5 bases). This CDR3 spans 14 amino acids. The CDR3 region has the DNA TGTGCCAGCAGCCCCAGGGTCATGAACACTGAAGCTTGCTTT. It yields the protein CASSPRVMNTEACF.

On this clonotype: A much larger clone differs by one base, so this may be a read error. V and J are TRBV7-3 and TRBJ2-7; D may match TRBD1 or TRBD2 (7 bases each). The V end lost 5 bases, the J end lost 5 bases, and 16 bases lay between the germline ends. The CDR3 is 14 residues long. Germline V gene lookup returns CDR1 SGHTA and CDR2 FQGTGA. The CDR3 here is CASSPRGGAHEQYF. CDR3 DNA: TGTGCCAGCAGCCCCAGGGGGGGGGCCCACGAGCAGTACTTC.

This clonotype appeared a few times. The CDR3 spells CASSQAGRGPQGYTF. Here the CDR3 DNA reads TGTGCCAGCAGCCAAGCGGGACGCGGACCCCAGGGCTACACCTTC. The chain carries TRBV3-1 and TRBJ1-2; TRBD1 might be the D (5 bases). CDR3 length equals 15 residues. Trimming cost V 1 base and J 8 bases, with 17 bases left between them. Germline CDR1 LGHDT, CDR2 YNNKEL (reference sequence).

This clonotype occurred once. This could be a read error, since a much larger clone is one nucleotide away. The rearrangement links TRBV9 to TRBJ2-7; D remains ambiguous. The germline CDR1 and CDR2 sequences are SGDLS and YYNGEE. The CDR3 is 15 amino acids. For the CDR3, the DNA is TGTGCCAGCAGCGTAGGGAGCGCTGACTCCCACGAGCAGTACTTC. Amino acid sequence: CASSVGSADSHEQYF.